These 21 T cell receptor beta chains were sequenced from one sample in a study of blood T cell repertoires in COVID-19. The data were produced by immunoSEQ multiplex PCR, yet TCRdb's version contains in-frame clones alone and is incomplete. The table has over 200,000 clones, roughly 91% seen once. The source material was PBMCs or T cells enriched from blood (not recorded which). These receptors all come from a man aged 35 to 55 who had recovered from COVID-19.

The V and J genes are TRBV5-1 and TRBJ2-1; TRBD2 matches 15 bases. The CDR3 consists of 16 residues. Germline-derived CDR1 and CDR2 are SGHRS and YFSETQ. V was clipped by 3 bases and J by 6 bases; unmatched bases: 4. CDR3 sequence: CASSSGLAGGSNEQFF. The CDR3 bases are TGCGCCAGCAGCTCGGGACTAGCGGGAGGTTCCAATGAGCAGTTCTTC.

The V and J genes are TRBV15 and TRBJ2-2; unclear D gene. The CDR3 is 18 residues long. The ends were cut back, 0 bases at V and 2 bases at J, with 16 bases in the middle. Germline-derived CDR1 and CDR2 are LNHNV and YYDKDF (reference sequence). CDR3 residues: CATSRDLVVPINTGELFF. The CDR3 DNA is TGTGCCACCAGCAGAGATTTAGTTGTACCTATAAACACCGGGGAGCTGTTTTTT.

V gene TRBV19 combines with J gene TRBJ1-4, with no clear D. Per germline, CDR1 LNHDA and CDR2 SQIVND (reference sequence). The CDR3 sequence is 15 residues long. V lost 6 bases, J lost 7 bases, and 18 bases lay in between. CDR3 sequence: CASRNQRWATEKLFF. The CDR3 region has the DNA TGTGCCAGTAGAAATCAAAGGTGGGCTACTGAAAAACTGTTTTTT.

CDR3 nucleotides: TGTGCTAGTGGTCCCGCAGGGTTCCTCCATGGCTACACCTTC. Amino acid sequence: CASGPAGFLHGYTF. This chain links TRBV12-5 with TRBJ1-2; weak D call: TRBD1 (5 bases). V lost 5 bases to trimming and J lost 6 bases, with 16 bases between them. This CDR3 spans 14 amino acids. CDR1 and CDR2 (germline): LGHNT, FRNRAP.

The chain couples TRBV24-1 to TRBJ2-1; 7 bases fit TRBD2. Germline CDR1 reads KGHDR; CDR2 reads SFDVKD. With V trimmed by 1 base and J by 5 bases, 7 bases remained unmatched. The CDR3 totals 16 residues. The CDR3 protein is CATSDFELAINNEQFF. In DNA, the CDR3 is TGTGCCACCAGTGATTTTGAACTAGCGATAAACAATGAGCAGTTCTTC.

This chain joins TRBV14 and TRBJ2-1; 8 nucleotides agree with TRBD2. Germline values: CDR1 SGHDN, CDR2 FVKESK. This CDR3 region has 15 residues. V lost 4 bases to trimming and J lost 1 base; unmatched junction nucleotides: 3. The CDR3, as DNA: TGTGCCAGCAGCCGAGGACTAGCATCCTACAATGAGCAGTTCTTC. This gives the protein CASSRGLASYNEQFF.

The V and J genes are TRBV7-6 and TRBJ2-2; 11 bases are a match to TRBD1. Germline V lookup: CDR1 SGHVS, CDR2 FNYEAQ. The CDR3 runs 18 residues. Germline trimming cut 5 bases from V and 0 bases from J; bases unmatched to any gene: 8. The CDR3 DNA reads TGTGCCAGCAGCCTGGACAGGGGGCGACGCGCGAACACCGGGGAGCTGTTTTTT. Its translation is CASSLDRGRRANTGELFF.

The chain is built from TRBV18 and TRBJ1-2, with 8 positions matching TRBD1. The CDR3 sequence is 15 residues long. Germline CDR1 KGHSH, CDR2 LQKENI. The V and J ends lost 3 bases and 7 bases, in that order; junction bases with no gene match: 10. CDR3 in DNA: TGTGCCAGCTCACCGGAACTCAGGGGGCGAACTGGCTACACCTTC. Its translation is CASSPELRGRTGYTF.

The chain has TRBV5-4 and TRBJ1-1; TRBD1 matches 10 bases. The germline CDR1 and CDR2 sequences are SGHNT and YYREEE (reference sequence). V trimming: 4 bases; J trimming: 6 bases; junction bases outside the gene matches: 9. This CDR3 region has 15 residues. Written as DNA, the CDR3 is TGTGCCAGCAGCCCAGGAGGGACAGGGGTATCTGAAGCTTTCTTT. Amino acid sequence: CASSPGGTGVSEAFF. Filled out from reference TRBV5-4 and TRBJ1-1, the complete variable domain reads ETGVTQSPTHLIKTRGQQVTLRCSSQSGHNTVSWYQQALGQGPQFIFQYYREEENGRGNFPPRFSGLQFPNYSSELNVNALELDDSALYLCASSPGGTGVSEAFFGQGTRLTVV.

This clone was counted between two and nine times. Other DNA sequences from this sample encode an identical CDR3 as well. The V call is TRBV5-1, the J call TRBJ1-1; tentative D call: TRBD1 (6 bases). The length of the CDR3 is 14 residues. From germline, CDR1 is SGHRS and CDR2 YFSETQ. Trimming took off 0 bases at V and 1 base at J, with 7 bases between the two ends. The CDR3 region has the DNA TGCGCCAGCAGCTTGGGGACAGCGAACACTGAAGCTTTCTTT. This sequence encodes CASSLGTANTEAFF. Supplemented by reference TRBV5-1 and TRBJ1-1, the full variable domain reads KAGVTQTPRYLIKTRGQQVTLSCSPISGHRSVSWYQQTPGQGLQFLFEYFSETQRNKGNFPGRFSGRQFSNSRSEMNVSTLELGDSALYLCASSLGTANTEAFFGQGTRLTVV.

This chain connects TRBV7-9 to TRBJ1-1, with a weak D call TRBD1 (5 bases). CDR1 is SEHNR, CDR2 FQNEAQ, per germline (reference sequence). The CDR3 runs to 15 residues. Deletions cut 7 bases from V and 2 bases from J, with 17 bases between. The CDR3 sequence is CASKGAQRGNTEAFF. For the CDR3, the DNA is TGTGCCAGCAAAGGGGCCCAAAGGGGAAACACTGAAGCTTTCTTT.

This chain joins TRBV6-6 and TRBJ1-5, with no clear D. This CDR3 has 14 residues. Deletions cut 7 bases from V and 3 bases from J, with 13 bases between. The V gene's germline CDR1 is MNHNY and CDR2 SVGAGI (reference sequence). CDR3 DNA sequence: TGTGCCAGCACTAGTCCGGCTGACAATCAGCCCCAGCATTTT. It codes for CASTSPADNQPQHF.

The genes are TRBV5-5 and TRBJ1-1; D ambiguous. The germline CDR1 and CDR2 sequences are SGHKS and YYEKEE (reference sequence). The CDR3 spans 13 residues. The ends were cut back, 4 bases at V and 3 bases at J, with 10 bases in the middle. CDR3 coding DNA: TGTGCCAGCAGCATGCACAGTGACACTGAAGCTTTCTTT. Translated: CASSMHSDTEAFF.

J is TRBJ1-2 and V is TRBV29-1, with TRBD1 matching 7 bases. V was pared by 6 bases and J by 2 bases, with 9 bases of the junction left unmatched. CDR1 and CDR2 from the germline V gene are SQVTM and ANQGSEA. The CDR3 totals 14 residues. The chain's CDR3 is CSVTPGQKNYGYTF. DNA of the CDR3: TGCAGCGTCACTCCGGGACAGAAAAACTATGGCTACACCTTC.

The rearrangement joins TRBV4-2 to TRBJ1-2; 10 bases line up with TRBD1. The germline CDR1 and CDR2 sequences are LGHNA and YNFKEQ. V shed 4 bases and J 0 bases; nucleotides not matched to a gene: 14. The CDR3 consists of 19 residues. The CDR3 sequence: CASSPHWDRGTLANYGYTF. The CDR3 DNA sequence: TGTGCCAGCAGCCCCCATTGGGACAGGGGTACGTTAGCTAACTATGGCTACACCTTC.

The CDR3 bases are TGTGCCAGCAGCTCCACAATAACAGGGGGAGGTGTAGATACGCAGTATTTT. Its translation: CASSSTITGGGVDTQYF. This chain links TRBV5-5 with TRBJ2-3, with 8 bases matching TRBD1. CDR1 SGHKS and CDR2 YYEKEE come from the germline V gene (reference sequence). This CDR3 contains 17 residues. V was pared by 3 bases and J by 5 bases, with 14 bases of the junction left unmatched.

This chain links TRBV5-4 with TRBJ1-2, with no clear D. This CDR3 has 15 residues. The V end lost 1 base, the J end lost 4 bases, and 14 bases lay between the germline ends. Per the germline V gene, CDR1 is SGHNT and CDR2 is YYREEE (reference sequence). CDR3 DNA: TGTGCCAGCAGCTTGAGGCAGGCCCCCTTCTATGGCTACACCTTC. Encoded protein: CASSLRQAPFYGYTF.

V and J are TRBV20-1 and TRBJ2-1; TRBD1 might be the D (6 bases). CDR1 DFQATT and CDR2 SNEGSKA come from the germline V gene (reference sequence). The CDR3 has 14 residues. V lost 3 bases, J lost 7 bases, and 16 bases lay in between. CDR3 sequence (DNA): TGCAGTGCTAGTGGCAGGGGCTCTCTAAATGAGCAGTTCTTC. It codes for CSASGRGSLNEQFF.

The chain links TRBV7-2 to TRBJ1-1; 7 nucleotides match TRBD1. V was clipped by 4 bases and J by 1 base; unmatched bases: 6. This CDR3 has 15 amino acids. Germline V CDR1 and CDR2: SGHTA, FQGNSA. The CDR3 DNA reads as TGTGCCAGCAGCTATAACTACAGGGGGAACACTGAAGCTTTCTTT. Translation: CASSYNYRGNTEAFF. The complete variable domain, with remaining parts taken from reference TRBV7-2 and TRBJ1-1, reads GAGVSQSPSNKVTEKGKDVELRCDPISGHTALYWYRQSLGQGLEFLIYFQGNSAPDKSGLPSDRFSAERTGGSVSTLTIQRTQQEDSAVYLCASSYNYRGNTEAFFGQGTRLTVV.

This chain connects TRBV5-1 to TRBJ2-4; D may be TRBD1 (5 bases). In germline, CDR1 is SGHRS, CDR2 YFSETQ. This CDR3 has 16 amino acids. The V end was cut by 0 bases, the J end by 0 bases, with 10 bases between. The DNA of the CDR3 is TGCGCCAGCAGCTTGGGACAGCGAGAAGCCAAAAACATTCAGTACTTC. Its translation: CASSLGQREAKNIQYF.

This clone was picked up one time. This specimen includes other DNA sequences encoding the same CDR3. The chain employs TRBV30 and TRBJ2-7; D not certain. The V end was cut by 0 bases, the J end by 3 bases, with 9 bases between. Germline assignment: CDR1 GTSNPN and CDR2 SVGIG (reference sequence). This CDR3 comprises 13 residues. CDR3 DNA sequence: TGTGCCTGGAGTGTAAGCCTTTACTACGAGCAGTACTTC. This gives the protein CAWSVSLYYEQYF.